This TCR beta chain was identified during a study of persistence of HIV-infected CD4 T cells. This nonspecific control used anti-CD3/anti-CD28 bead stimulation of CD4+ T cells. Sorting of responding CD4+ T cells relied on upregulated CD40 ligand together with CD69. Donors were HIV-1-infected adults who began suppressive ART during chronic infection. Before stimulation, PBMCs underwent CD8+ T cell depletion. An approximately 17-hour stimulation of CD8-depleted PBMCs used anti-CD28/CD49d costimulation, CD40-blocking antibody and enfuvirtide. The immunoSEQ assay was version 4, run in survey mode. Sequenced by immunoSEQ multiplex PCR; TCRdb stores in-frame clones only, minus some. The sample lists about 45,000 clones; 88% were seen once. Concerning this clone itself: Its specificity is not known.

The receptor's source is an adult woman with HIV who was CMV-seropositive. Source: CD4+ T cells sorted from PBMCs after roughly 18-hour stimulation, taken from a patient who received antiretroviral therapy.

CDR3 DNA sequence: TGTGCCAGTAAACCGGGACAGGGATATAATTCACCCCTCCACTTT. Its protein is CASKPGQGYNSPLHF. This chain joins TRBV19 and TRBJ1-6, with 9 bases identical to TRBD1. The CDR3 runs to 15 residues. V lost 7 bases, J lost 4 bases, and 5 bases stayed unmatched. Germline V gene data show CDR1 as LNHDA and CDR2 as SQIVND (reference sequence).